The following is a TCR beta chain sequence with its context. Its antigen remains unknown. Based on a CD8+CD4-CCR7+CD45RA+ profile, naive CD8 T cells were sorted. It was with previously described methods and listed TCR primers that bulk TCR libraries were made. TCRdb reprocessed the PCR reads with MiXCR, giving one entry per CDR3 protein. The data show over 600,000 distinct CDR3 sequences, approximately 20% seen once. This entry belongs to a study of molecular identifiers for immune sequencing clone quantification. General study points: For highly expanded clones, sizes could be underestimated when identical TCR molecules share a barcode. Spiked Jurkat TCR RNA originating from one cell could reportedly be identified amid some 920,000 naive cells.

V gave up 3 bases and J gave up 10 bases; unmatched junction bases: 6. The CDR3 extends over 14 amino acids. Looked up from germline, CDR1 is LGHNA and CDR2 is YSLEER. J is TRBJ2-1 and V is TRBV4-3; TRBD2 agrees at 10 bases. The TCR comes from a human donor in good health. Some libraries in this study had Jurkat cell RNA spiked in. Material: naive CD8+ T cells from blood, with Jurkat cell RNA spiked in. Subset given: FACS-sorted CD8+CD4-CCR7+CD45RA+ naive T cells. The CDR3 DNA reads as TGCGCCAGCAGCCACAAGCGGGGGGGCCAGGAGCAGTTCTTC. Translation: CASSHKRGGQEQFF.